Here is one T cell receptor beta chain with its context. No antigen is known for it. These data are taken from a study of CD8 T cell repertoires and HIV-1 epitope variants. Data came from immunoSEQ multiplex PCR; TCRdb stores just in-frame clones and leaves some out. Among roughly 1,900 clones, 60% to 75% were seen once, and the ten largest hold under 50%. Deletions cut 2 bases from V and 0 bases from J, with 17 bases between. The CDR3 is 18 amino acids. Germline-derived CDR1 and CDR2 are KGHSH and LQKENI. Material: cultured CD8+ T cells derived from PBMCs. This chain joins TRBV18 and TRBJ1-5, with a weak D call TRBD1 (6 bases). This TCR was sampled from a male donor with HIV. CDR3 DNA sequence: TGTGCCAGCTCACCAACAGGGAGAGGACTTTATAGCAATCAGCCCCAGCATTTT. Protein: CASSPTGRGLYSNQPQHF.